This is a list of T cell receptor beta chains from one sample in a study of cytomegalovirus exposure and HLA in healthy donors. Some clones are missing from TCRdb's copy, which holds only in-frame ones; the method was immunoSEQ multiplex PCR. The table records over 110,000 clones, 70% to 90% of them present only once. The sequenced material came from PBMCs. The receptors come from a man aged 18 to 29 in good health and CMV-seropositive. CDR3s include the opening cysteine and the closing phenylalanine or tryptophan. The D gene is left open where the match is weak. Only some rows state a clone size, as once, few, many or a class for expanded clones.

abundance	d_gene	j_gene	v_gene	CDR3aa	CDR3nt
few	-	TRBJ1-2	TRBV28	CASVGGSYYGYTF	TGTGCCAGTGTAGGGGGAAGTTACTATGGCTACACCTTC
-	-	TRBJ1-1	TRBV19	CASSSGGGRYTEAFF	TGTGCCAGTAGTAGTGGCGGGGGGCGTTACACTGAAGCTTTCTTT
-	TRBD1	TRBJ2-7	TRBV30	CAWSKTGNEQYF	TGTGCCTGGAGTAAGACAGGGAACGAGCAGTACTTC
-	-	TRBJ1-1	TRBV6-1	CASSDLDKNTEAFF	TGTGCCAGCAGTGATCTTGACAAGAACACTGAAGCTTTCTTT
many	-	TRBJ1-1	TRBV5-1	CASSTHFESEAFF	TGCGCCAGCAGCACCCACTTCGAGTCTGAAGCTTTCTTT
-	TRBD1	TRBJ2-1	TRBV7-7	CASSLGQGGHNEQFF	TGTGCCAGCAGCCTGGGACAGGGGGGCCACAATGAGCAGTTCTTC
-	TRBD2	TRBJ2-1	TRBV6-5	CASKRSGRLNEQFF	TGTGCCAGCAAACGAAGCGGGAGGTTGAATGAGCAGTTCTTC
-	-	TRBJ2-7	TRBV19	CASSTRGAPQGEQYF	TGTGCCAGTAGTACCAGAGGGGCCCCGCAGGGGGAGCAGTACTTC
-	TRBD1	TRBJ1-5	TRBV28	CASSPTGVQPQHF	TGTGCCAGCAGTCCGACAGGGGTCCAGCCCCAGCATTTT
-	-	TRBJ1-5	TRBV21-1	CASSGVGDRGFYYQPQHF	TGTGCCAGCAGTGGGGTAGGGGACAGGGGCTTTTACTATCAGCCCCAGCATTTT
-	TRBD2	TRBJ2-2	TRBV7-6	CASSPGGSGSAGELFF	TGTGCCAGCAGCCCGGGGGGTAGCGGGAGCGCCGGGGAGCTGTTTTTT
-	TRBD2	TRBJ2-1	TRBV5-8	CASSLVLAGGTYNEQFF	TGTGCCAGCAGCTTGGTACTAGCGGGAGGAACCTACAATGAGCAGTTCTTC
-	-	TRBJ1-1	TRBV7-9	CASSLREDGTEAFF	TGTGCCAGCAGTCTGAGGGAGGATGGCACTGAAGCTTTCTTT
-	TRBD1	TRBJ1-4	TRBV29-1	CSAQTGTNEKLFF	TGCAGCGCCCAGACAGGGACTAATGAAAAACTGTTTTTT
-	-	TRBJ1-2	TRBV28	CASSDSVIFYGYTF	TGTGCCAGCTCGGACAGCGTAATCTTCTATGGCTACACCTTC
-	-	TRBJ2-1	TRBV29-1	CSVRSYIGSRGNEQFF	TGCAGCGTTCGGTCATATATCGGGAGTAGGGGCAATGAGCAGTTCTTC
-	TRBD1	TRBJ1-2	TRBV2	CASSRDSNYGYTF	TGTGCCAGCAGTAGGGACAGCAACTATGGCTACACCTTC
-	-	TRBJ2-7	TRBV15	CATSRDLNGAGAFEQYF	TGTGCCACCAGCAGAGACCTCAACGGTGCAGGGGCATTCGAGCAGTACTTC
-	-	TRBJ1-2	TRBV29-1	CSVGSEIYGYTF	TGCAGCGTCGGCAGCGAAATCTATGGCTACACCTTC
-	TRBD1	TRBJ2-1	TRBV10-3	CAISEVRDRDRYNEQFF	TGTGCCATCAGTGAGGTAAGGGACAGGGATCGTTACAATGAGCAGTTCTTC
-	-	TRBJ1-4	TRBV6-1	CASSVSGLWDEKLFF	TGTGCCAGCAGTGTCTCGGGACTCTGGGATGAAAAACTGTTTTTT
-	-	TRBJ2-7	TRBV4-1	CASSPRQGQLSSYEQYF	TGCGCCAGCAGCCCCCGCCAAGGACAGTTAAGCTCCTACGAGCAGTACTTC
once	-	TRBJ2-7	TRBV6-1	CASRVGLFTYEQYF	TGTGCCAGCCGAGTGGGACTCTTCACCTACGAGCAGTACTTC
-	TRBD1	TRBJ2-7	TRBV5-3	CASTLGQGSHEQYF	TGTGCCAGCACCCTAGGACAGGGTTCCCACGAGCAGTACTTC
-	TRBD2	TRBJ2-1	TRBV9	CASSVTAGSNEQFF	TGTGCCAGCAGCGTAACAGCGGGAAGCAATGAGCAGTTCTTC
-	-	TRBJ1-5	TRBV27	CASSLTQGGNQPQHF	TGTGCCAGCAGTTTAACGCAGGGCGGCAATCAGCCCCAGCATTTT
-	-	TRBJ1-2	TRBV27	CASSSTGVGDYGYTF	TGTGCCAGCAGTTCCACGGGAGTCGGGGACTATGGCTACACCTTC
few	-	TRBJ2-2	TRBV7-2	CASSFLGGPGELFF	TGTGCCAGCAGCTTCCTCGGAGGGCCCGGGGAGCTGTTTTTT
-	-	TRBJ2-1	TRBV29-1	CSVGRQDAYNEQFF	TGCAGCGTAGGTCGACAGGACGCCTACAATGAGCAGTTCTTC
-	-	TRBJ2-7	TRBV5-6	CASSFGGGYEQYF	TGTGCCAGCAGCTTCGGAGGAGGATACGAGCAGTACTTC
-	TRBD1	TRBJ2-5	TRBV18	CASSPSPGQGDQETQYF	TGTGCCAGCTCACCATCTCCGGGACAGGGCGATCAAGAGACCCAGTACTTC
-	TRBD2	TRBJ2-2	TRBV18	CASSPTSSGGPSNTGELFF	TGTGCCAGCTCACCTACCTCTAGCGGGGGACCAAGTAACACCGGGGAGCTGTTTTTT
-	-	TRBJ1-1	TRBV6-5	CASSYSSGYTEAFF	TGTGCCAGCAGTTACTCTTCGGGGTACACTGAAGCTTTCTTT
-	-	TRBJ2-2	TRBV10-1	CASSEGWRTGELFF	TGCGCCAGCAGTGAGGGCTGGCGGACCGGGGAGCTGTTTTTT
-	TRBD1	TRBJ2-7	TRBV11-1	CASSSNRDRSSYEQYF	TGTGCCAGCAGCTCAAACCGGGACAGAAGCTCCTACGAGCAGTACTTC
-	-	TRBJ1-1	TRBV10-1	CASKKSTDRNTEAFF	TGCGCCAGCAAAAAGAGTACAGATCGGAACACTGAAGCTTTCTTT
-	TRBD2	TRBJ2-3	TRBV15	CATSRDMAGDADTQYF	TGTGCCACCAGCAGAGATATGGCGGGAGACGCAGATACGCAGTATTTT
-	TRBD2	TRBJ2-1	TRBV15	CATSTRGGNPILFF	TGTGCCACCAGCACGAGGGGAGGGAACCCCATTTTGTTCTTC
few	TRBD2	TRBJ2-1	TRBV10-3	CAISESASGRASYNEQFF	TGTGCCATCAGTGAGTCTGCTAGCGGGAGGGCCTCCTACAATGAGCAGTTCTTC
-	TRBD1	TRBJ2-2	TRBV10-2	CASSESDRANTGELFF	TGCGCCAGCAGTGAGTCGGACAGGGCGAACACCGGGGAGCTGTTTTTT
-	-	TRBJ2-1	TRBV19	CASSASPSSYNEQFF	TGTGCCAGTAGTGCGAGCCCGAGCTCCTACAATGAGCAGTTCTTC
-	-	TRBJ2-1	TRBV5-1	CASSLGGGWMDEQFF	TGCGCCAGCAGCTTGGGGGGAGGTTGGATGGATGAGCAGTTCTTC
-	TRBD1	TRBJ2-1	TRBV29-1	CSVEPGQGADYNEQFF	TGCAGCGTTGAACCGGGACAGGGGGCGGATTACAATGAGCAGTTCTTC
-	TRBD2	TRBJ2-5	TRBV2	CASSEVASGGLGQETQYF	TGTGCCAGCAGTGAGGTGGCTAGCGGGGGCCTTGGGCAAGAGACCCAGTACTTC
-	TRBD2	TRBJ2-1	TRBV28	CASSRLAGVHEQFF	TGTGCCAGCAGTCGACTAGCGGGAGTCCATGAGCAGTTCTTC
-	TRBD1	TRBJ1-3	TRBV5-1	CASSLAGQGNTIYF	TGCGCCAGCAGCTTGGCGGGACAGGGAAACACCATATATTTT
few	TRBD1	TRBJ2-7	TRBV4-2	CASQKGQEDTYEQYF	TGTGCCAGCCAGAAGGGACAGGAGGACACCTACGAGCAGTACTTC
-	-	TRBJ2-1	TRBV9	CASSVLGGEQFF	TGTGCCAGCAGCGTCCTTGGCGGGGAGCAGTTCTTC
-	-	TRBJ1-5	TRBV28	CASTPGDSNQPQHF	TGTGCCAGCACCCCGGGGGATAGCAATCAGCCCCAGCATTTT
-	TRBD2	TRBJ2-7	TRBV5-6	CASSLGTSGGYHEQYF	TGTGCCAGCAGCCTAGGGACTAGCGGGGGGTACCACGAGCAGTACTTC
-	-	TRBJ2-7	TRBV4-2	CASSRWASHEQYF	TGTGCCAGCAGCCGTTGGGCCTCCCACGAGCAGTACTTC
-	-	TRBJ2-7	TRBV7-6	CASSLVDGSPYEQYF	TGTGCCAGCAGCTTAGTAGACGGGTCTCCCTACGAGCAGTACTTC
-	-	TRBJ2-1	TRBV9	CASSVRGMEQFF	TGTGCCAGCAGCGTAAGAGGGATGGAGCAGTTCTTC
once	TRBD1	TRBJ2-7	TRBV7-9	CASSSGQGPYEQYF	TGTGCCAGCAGCTCCGGACAGGGGCCCTACGAGCAGTACTTC
-	TRBD1	TRBJ1-6	TRBV19	CASSGRTGYDSPLHF	TGTGCCAGTAGTGGACGGACAGGCTATGATTCACCCCTCCACTTT